These 13 T cell receptor beta chains were sequenced from one sample in a study of T cells after yellow fever vaccination. TCRdb reprocessed the 5' RACE reads via MiXCR and lists one record per CDR3 protein. The data show 500,000 to 650,000 distinct CDR3 sequences, around 16% seen once. The material was PBMCs, obtained less than 6 days after the first yellow fever vaccination. These receptors all come from a man aged 18-30 years who received the YFV17D yellow fever vaccine.

This clonotype was seen only a few times. The rearrangement links TRBV25-1 to TRBJ1-4; D ambiguous. The ends were cut back, 3 bases at V and 6 bases at J, with 14 bases in the middle. Germline assignment: CDR1 MGHDK and CDR2 SYGVNS. The CDR3 covers 15 residues. CDR3 amino acids: CASSDYVARDEKLFF. The DNA for the CDR3 is TGTGCCAGCAGTGACTACGTGGCGCGGGATGAAAAACTGTTTTTT.

The gene calls are TRBV20-1 and TRBJ2-5; D remains ambiguous. Germline V gene data show CDR1 as DFQATT and CDR2 as SNEGSKA (reference sequence). V lost 6 bases and J lost 3, with 11 bases in between. CDR3 size: 12 residues. CDR3 sequence reads: CSADTAKETQYF. The CDR3 DNA is TGCAGTGCCGACACTGCGAAAGAGACCCAGTACTTC.

The chain is built from TRBV7-9 and TRBJ2-3, with a weak D call TRBD2 (5 bases). Trimming cost V 5 bases and J 0 bases, with 12 bases left between them. Germline CDR1 reads SEHNR; CDR2 reads FQNEAQ (reference sequence). This CDR3 has 15 amino acids. The CDR3, as DNA: TGTGCCAGCAGCCCCCGGACTGTTAGCACAGATACGCAGTATTTT. Protein sequence: CASSPRTVSTDTQYF.

V and J are TRBV29-1 and TRBJ1-1; D unclear. The V end lost 6 bases, the J end lost 4 bases, and 12 bases lay between the germline ends. The CDR3 length is 12 residues. Germline V gene sequence: CDR1 SQVTM, CDR2 ANQGSEA. CDR3 nucleotides: TGCAGCGTGCTCACAGTTCCCACTGAAGCTTTCTTT. Residues: CSVLTVPTEAFF.

The gene calls are TRBV18 and TRBJ1-2; D not certain. The germline V gene encodes CDR1 KGHSH and CDR2 LQKENI. The ends were cut back, 6 bases at V and 7 bases at J, with 9 bases in the middle. CDR3 size: 11 residues. This CDR3 reads CASSAAGGYTF. The DNA of the CDR3 is TGTGCCAGCTCGGCAGCTGGTGGCTACACCTTC.

This chain links TRBV28 with TRBJ2-7; TRBD2 agrees at 9 bases. J was trimmed by 4 bases and V by 4 bases; bases with no gene match: 8. Per germline, CDR1 MDHEN and CDR2 SYDVKM. There are 15 residues in the CDR3. CDR3 nucleotide sequence: TGTGCCAGCAGTTCGCCCGGTAGCGGGGGTTACGAGCAGTACGTC. It codes for CASSSPGSGGYEQYV.

The chain has TRBV4-1 and TRBJ1-2, with no clear D. The ends were cut back, 0 bases at V and 8 bases at J, with 19 bases in the middle. The CDR3 runs to 16 residues. Per the germline V gene, CDR1 is MGHRA and CDR2 is YSYEKL. CDR3 coding DNA: TGCGCCAGCAGCCAAGATGTGAGTACAATCCCGTCCGGCTACACCTTC. This codes for CASSQDVSTIPSGYTF.

This chain links TRBV5-6 with TRBJ1-5; D is ambiguous. Germline CDR1 is SGHDT and CDR2 is YYEEEE. This CDR3 comprises 15 residues. V was cut by 1 base and J by 5 bases, with 13 bases left in between. CDR3 nucleotides: TGTGCCAGCAGCTTGCCCGCGACAACCCATCAGCCCCAGCATTTT. It codes for CASSLPATTHQPQHF. The full variable domain, completed using reference TRBV5-6 and TRBJ1-5, is DAGVTQSPTHLIKTRGQQVTLRCSPKSGHDTVSWYQQALGQGPQFIFQYYEEEERQRGNFPDRFSGHQFPNYSSELNVNALLLGDSALYLCASSLPATTHQPQHFGDGTRLSIL.

This clonotype occurred many times. The rearrangement joins TRBV5-1 to TRBJ2-1, with 11 nucleotides matching TRBD2. CDR1 is SGHRS, CDR2 YFSETQ, per germline. The length of the CDR3 is 15 residues. V was pared by 5 bases and J by 4 bases, with 5 bases of the junction left unmatched. The DNA for the CDR3 is TGCGCCAGCAGATCTAGCGGGGGGACTTACAATGAGCAGTTCTTC. It encodes CASRSSGGTYNEQFF.

V usage is TRBV5-4 and J usage is TRBJ1-1; TRBD1 agrees at 11 bases. The V gene's germline CDR1 is SGHNT and CDR2 YYREEE (reference sequence). With 5 bases clipped from V and 5 bases from J, the junction kept 11 bases outside the gene matches. There are 16 residues in the CDR3. The CDR3 DNA follows: TGTGCCAGCAGGGACAGGGGGCGCGTAATTTGGACTGAAGCTTTCTTT. It encodes CASRDRGRVIWTEAFF.

The V call is TRBV6-2 or TRBV6-3, the J call TRBJ1-1, with a weak D call TRBD1 (5 bases). The V end was cut by 5 bases, the J end by 6 bases, with 19 bases between. Looked up from germline, CDR1 is MNHEY and CDR2 is SVGEGT. The CDR3 is made up of 15 amino acids. CDR3 nucleotides: TGTGCCAGCAGTCCCCCACACGAGAGGGGCTCTGAAGCTTTCTTT. Its translation is CASSPPHERGSEAFF.

This clonotype was detected ten times or more. The V gene is TRBV4-3, the J gene TRBJ2-7, with 9 bases fitting TRBD2. CDR3 length equals 14 residues. J gave up 3 bases and V 4 bases, and 4 bases lay outside the gene matches. CDR1 LGHNA and CDR2 YSLEER come from the germline V gene. The DNA for the CDR3 is TGCGCCAGCAGCCCCAGCGGGGGGTACTACGAGCAGTACTTC. It specifies CASSPSGGYYEQYF.

V is TRBV18 and J is TRBJ2-1; D possibly corresponds to TRBD1 (6 bases). Trimming left V 4 bases short and J 6 bases short, with 13 bases between. Per the germline V gene, CDR1 is KGHSH and CDR2 is LQKENI. CDR3 size: 14 residues. The chain's CDR3 is CASSLKRQANEQFF. For the CDR3, the DNA is TGTGCCAGCTCACTGAAGCGACAGGCCAATGAGCAGTTCTTC.